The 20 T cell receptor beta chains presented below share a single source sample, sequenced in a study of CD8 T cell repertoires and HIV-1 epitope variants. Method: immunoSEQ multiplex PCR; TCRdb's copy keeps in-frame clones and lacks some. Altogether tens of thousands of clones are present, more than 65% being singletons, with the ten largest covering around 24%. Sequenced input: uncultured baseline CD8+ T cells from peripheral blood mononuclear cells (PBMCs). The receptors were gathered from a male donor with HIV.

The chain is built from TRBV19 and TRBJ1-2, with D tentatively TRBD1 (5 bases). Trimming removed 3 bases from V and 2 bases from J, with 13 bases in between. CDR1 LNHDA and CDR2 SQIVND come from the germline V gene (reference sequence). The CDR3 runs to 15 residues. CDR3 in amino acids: CASSMRGQANYGYTF. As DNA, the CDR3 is TGTGCCAGTAGTATGAGGGGTCAGGCGAACTATGGCTACACCTTC.

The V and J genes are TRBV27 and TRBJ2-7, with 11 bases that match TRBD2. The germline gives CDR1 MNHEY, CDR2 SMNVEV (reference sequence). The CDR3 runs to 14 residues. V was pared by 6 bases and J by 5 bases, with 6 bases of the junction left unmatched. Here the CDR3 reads CASSKLAGANEQYF. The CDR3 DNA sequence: TGTGCCAGCAGCAAACTAGCGGGAGCCAACGAGCAGTACTTC.

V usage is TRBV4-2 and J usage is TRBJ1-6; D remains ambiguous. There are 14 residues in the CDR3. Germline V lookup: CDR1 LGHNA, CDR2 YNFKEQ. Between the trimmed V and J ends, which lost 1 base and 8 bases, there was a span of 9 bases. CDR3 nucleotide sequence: TGTGCCAGCAGCCAAGGACACTCCGATTCACCCCTCCACTTT. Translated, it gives CASSQGHSDSPLHF.

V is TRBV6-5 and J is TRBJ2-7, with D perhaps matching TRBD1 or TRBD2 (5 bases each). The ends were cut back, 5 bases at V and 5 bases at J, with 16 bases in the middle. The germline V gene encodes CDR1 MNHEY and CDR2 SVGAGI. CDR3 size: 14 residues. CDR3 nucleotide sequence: TGTGCCAGCAGTGGGGGTTTGGTTTCCGACGAGCAGTACTTC. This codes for CASSGGLVSDEQYF.

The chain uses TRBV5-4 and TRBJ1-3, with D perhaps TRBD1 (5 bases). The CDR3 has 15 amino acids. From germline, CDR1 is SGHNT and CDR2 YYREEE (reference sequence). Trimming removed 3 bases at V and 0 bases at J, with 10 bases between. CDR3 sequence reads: CASSWGLDSGNTIYF. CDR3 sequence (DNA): TGTGCCAGCAGCTGGGGCTTAGACTCTGGAAACACCATATATTTT. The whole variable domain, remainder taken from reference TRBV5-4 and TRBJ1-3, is ETGVTQSPTHLIKTRGQQVTLRCSSQSGHNTVSWYQQALGQGPQFIFQYYREEENGRGNFPPRFSGLQFPNYSSELNVNALELDDSALYLCASSWGLDSGNTIYFGEGSWLTVV.

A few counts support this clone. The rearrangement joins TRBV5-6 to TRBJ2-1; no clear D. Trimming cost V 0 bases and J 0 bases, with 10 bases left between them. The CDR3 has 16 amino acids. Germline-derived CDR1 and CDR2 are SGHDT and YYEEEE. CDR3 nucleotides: TGTGCCAGCAGCTTGGCTGGCGAAAGCTCCTACAATGAGCAGTTCTTC. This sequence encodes CASSLAGESSYNEQFF.

The CDR3 coding sequence is TGCGCCAGCAGCCAAGAGCTCGGGGGTCAAGAGACCCAGTACTTC. Protein product: CASSQELGGQETQYF. The rearrangement uses TRBV4-1 and TRBJ2-5; D is possibly TRBD2 (6 bases). Germline assignment: CDR1 MGHRA and CDR2 YSYEKL. This CDR3 is built from 15 residues. The V gene lost 0 bases and the J gene lost 2 bases, with 10 bases spanning the gap.

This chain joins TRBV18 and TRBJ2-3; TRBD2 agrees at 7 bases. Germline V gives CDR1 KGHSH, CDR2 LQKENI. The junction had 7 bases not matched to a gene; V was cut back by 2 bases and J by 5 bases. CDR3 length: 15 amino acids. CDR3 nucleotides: TGTGCCAGCTCACCAAGCCAGGGAGGGCGAGATACGCAGTATTTT. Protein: CASSPSQGGRDTQYF.

CDR3 in amino acids: CASSPGQGVPNYGYTF. Here the CDR3 DNA reads TGTGCCAGCAGCCCAGGTCAGGGTGTTCCTAACTATGGCTACACCTTC. The rearrangement joins TRBV11-2 to TRBJ1-2; D possibly corresponds to TRBD1 (5 bases). CDR3 length: 16 residues. CDR1 and CDR2 from the germline V gene are SGHAT and FQNNGV. V gave up 5 bases and J gave up 0 bases, with 16 bases separating them.

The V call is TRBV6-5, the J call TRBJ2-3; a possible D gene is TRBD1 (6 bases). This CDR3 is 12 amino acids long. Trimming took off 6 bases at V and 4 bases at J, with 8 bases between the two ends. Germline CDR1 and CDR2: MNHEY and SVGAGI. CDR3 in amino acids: CASRQGSDTQYF. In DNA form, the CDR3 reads TGTGCCAGCAGACAGGGATCAGATACGCAGTATTTT.

The CDR3 nucleotides read TGTGCCATCCAGCGGGAGCTAACACTTAGCACAGATACGCAGTATTTT. Amino acid sequence: CAIQRELTLSTDTQYF. V usage is TRBV10-3 and J usage is TRBJ2-3; 8 positions match TRBD2. This CDR3 has 16 residues. V dropped 8 bases and J dropped 0; count of bases not matched to a gene: 10. Per the germline V gene, CDR1 is ENHRY and CDR2 is SYGVKD.

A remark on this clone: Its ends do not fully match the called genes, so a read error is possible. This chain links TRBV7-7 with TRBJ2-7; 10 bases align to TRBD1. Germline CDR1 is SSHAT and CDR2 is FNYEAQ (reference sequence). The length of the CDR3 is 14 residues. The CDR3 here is CASSLGTGAEEQYF. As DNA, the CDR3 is TGTGCTAGCAGCTTAGGGACAGGGGCAGAGGAGCAGTACTTC. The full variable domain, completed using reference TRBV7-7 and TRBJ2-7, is GAGVSQSPRYKVTKRGQDVTLRCDPISSHATLYWYQQALGQGPEFLTYFNYEAQPDKSGLPSDRFSAERPEGSISTLTIQRTEQRDSAMYRCASSLGTGAEEQYFGPGTRLTVT.

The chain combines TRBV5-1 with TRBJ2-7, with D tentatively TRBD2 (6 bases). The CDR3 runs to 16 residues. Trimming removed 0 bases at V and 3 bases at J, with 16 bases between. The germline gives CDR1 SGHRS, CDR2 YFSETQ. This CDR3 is CASSLDSGLTVYEQYF. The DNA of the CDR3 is TGCGCCAGCAGCTTGGACAGCGGGCTAACAGTCTACGAGCAGTACTTC.

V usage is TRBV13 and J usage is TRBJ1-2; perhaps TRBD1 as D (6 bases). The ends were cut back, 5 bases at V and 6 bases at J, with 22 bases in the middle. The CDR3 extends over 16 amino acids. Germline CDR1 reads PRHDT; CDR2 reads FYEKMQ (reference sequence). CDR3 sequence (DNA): TGTGCCAGCAGCACCTCCGGAACAGGGAGGGGCGATGGCTACACCTTC. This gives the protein CASSTSGTGRGDGYTF.

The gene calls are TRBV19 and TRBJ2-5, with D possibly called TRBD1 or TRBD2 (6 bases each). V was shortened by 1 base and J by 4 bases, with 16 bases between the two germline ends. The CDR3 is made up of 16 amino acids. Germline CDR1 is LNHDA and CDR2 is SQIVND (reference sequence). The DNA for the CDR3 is TGTGCCAGTAGTATAGCATGGGGGGCGGGTCGAGAGACCCAGTACTTC. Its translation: CASSIAWGAGRETQYF.

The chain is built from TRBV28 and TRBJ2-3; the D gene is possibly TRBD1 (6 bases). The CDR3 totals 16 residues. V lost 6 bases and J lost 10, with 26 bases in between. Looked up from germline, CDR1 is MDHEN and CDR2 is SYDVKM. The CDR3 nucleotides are TGTGCCAGCAGCTCTATTGGGGGCGGAGGCACAGAGGCGCAGTATTTT. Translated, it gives CASSSIGGGGTEAQYF.

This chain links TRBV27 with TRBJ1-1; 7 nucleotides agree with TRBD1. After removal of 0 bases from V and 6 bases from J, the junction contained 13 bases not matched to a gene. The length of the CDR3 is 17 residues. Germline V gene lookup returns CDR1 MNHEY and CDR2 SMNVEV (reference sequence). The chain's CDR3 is CASSLSGAGGYRAEAFF. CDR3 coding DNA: TGTGCCAGCAGTTTATCGGGGGCAGGGGGGTATAGGGCTGAAGCTTTCTTT.

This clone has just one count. As DNA, the CDR3 is TGTGCCAGCAGTTCAGAGATGAACACTGAAGCTTTCTTT. Translation: CASSSEMNTEAFF. This sequence joins TRBV6-5 and TRBJ1-1; D remains unclear. Trimming cost V 4 bases and J 0 bases, with 6 bases left between them. The germline gives CDR1 MNHEY, CDR2 SVGAGI. This CDR3 has 13 amino acids.

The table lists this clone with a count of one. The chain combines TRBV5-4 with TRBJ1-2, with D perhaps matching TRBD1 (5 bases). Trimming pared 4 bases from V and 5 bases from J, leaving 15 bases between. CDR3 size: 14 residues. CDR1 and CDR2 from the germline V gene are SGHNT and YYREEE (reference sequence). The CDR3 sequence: CASSPTGSEYGYTF. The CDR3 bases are TGTGCCAGCAGCCCCACAGGATCCGAATATGGCTACACCTTC.

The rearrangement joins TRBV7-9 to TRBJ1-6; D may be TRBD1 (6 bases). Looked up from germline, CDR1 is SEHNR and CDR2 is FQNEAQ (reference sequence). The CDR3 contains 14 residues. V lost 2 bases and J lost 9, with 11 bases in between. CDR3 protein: CASSLNREGSPLHF. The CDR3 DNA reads TGTGCCAGCAGCTTAAACAGGGAAGGTTCACCCCTCCACTTT.